This T cell receptor (beta chain) comes out of a study of blood T cells in healthy people across ages. This clonotype has only a few counts. Combining a sample-barcoded 5' primer with a J-beta primer mix, a second PCR ran for 7 to 11 cycles. TCRdb used MiXCR to reprocess the 5' RACE reads, holding one entry per CDR3 protein. Among around 600,000 distinct CDR3 sequences listed, 40% to 50% were seen once. Sequenced sample: blood. This receptor was obtained from a man older than 75 in good health.

In nucleotides, the CDR3 is TGTGCCAGCAGCTCGGACCCGGGACAGTCACGGGATGGGGCCAACGTCCTGACTTTC. Protein: CASSSDPGQSRDGANVLTF. The chain recombines TRBV11-3 with TRBJ2-6; 7 bases agree with TRBD1. The ends lost 4 bases at V and 3 bases at J; junction bases unmatched: 15. Germline loops: CDR1 SGHNT, CDR2 YENEEA. The CDR3 length is 19 residues.